Sequencing of this TCR beta chain was carried out in a study of early stage breast cancer tumors. Overall study results and limits: Compared with adjacent normal breast, tumors showed around 2.5-fold denser, more clonal T cells.

The table came from immunoSEQ multiplex PCR; TCRdb's copy has only in-frame clones and leaves some out. Among over 25,000 clones listed, about 80% were seen once. As regards this clone: Antigen: not known.

V trimming: 5 bases; J trimming: 5 bases; junction bases outside the gene matches: 8. The length of the CDR3 is 15 residues. CDR1 MDHEN and CDR2 SYDVKM come from the germline V gene. Specimen: blood. The source is a person between 55 and 69 years old with breast cancer. This chain joins TRBV28 and TRBJ2-2; the match to TRBD1 covers 7 bases. This CDR3 is CASSLGGWETGELFF. As DNA, the CDR3 is TGTGCCAGCAGTCTAGGGGGCTGGGAGACCGGGGAGCTGTTTTTT.